This T cell receptor beta chain was identified during a study of post-analysis software for immune sequencing data (dated by TCRdb to between 2015 and 2017). About the investigation overall: Disease courses on record covered relapsing-remitting, secondary progressive and progressive-relapsing multiple sclerosis, though some patients had no subtype annotation. The patient repertoires were set against about eleven previously published healthy control repertoires from donors whose ages ranged from roughly 6 to 27 years. A subset of samples was prepared in parallel using single-end sample barcoding, then pooled and co-amplified after Illumina adapter ligation.

Regarding this clonotype: The target of this receptor is not known. Base qualities are not provided; no much larger clone lies one nucleotide away.

CDR1 and CDR2 are drawn from the germline V gene: SQVTM, ANQGSEA. The CDR3 runs 12 amino acids, cysteine and phenylalanine included. Only the CDR3 part of the read is kept: 36 bases, read in frame from the first base. Unmatched junction bases come to 2, with V trimmed by 7 bases and J by 6 bases. TCR beta repertoires were profiled from peripheral blood of approximately 13 young patients with multiple sclerosis to demonstrate the VDJtools post-analysis software. The multiple sclerosis patients were children and adolescents between roughly 6 and 16 years of age. Overall study outcomes, separate from this receptor: Significantly lower normalized Chao1 diversity was found in multiple sclerosis patients than in controls, suggesting substantial peripheral T-cell clonal expansion. Patients showed significantly higher frequencies than controls for several TRBV segments, among them TRBV5-6, TRBV5-1 and TRBV20-1. Direct clustering with F measure revealed strong co-clustering of samples prepared in the same batch, which led to a batch-effect correction. The control group was slightly older than the multiple sclerosis patient group.

The receptor library was made with PCR. Sequenced using an Illumina HiSeq 2500. To reduce PCR and sequencing biases, unique molecular identifiers were incorporated into the TCR beta cDNA libraries. Per 1 to 10 million input T cells, approximately 500,000 cDNA molecules were obtained, such that each molecule approximated one T cell. The same protocol used for the earlier healthy control dataset was applied to prepare and sequence the patient libraries. Within a given batch, samples were prepared together, multiplexed and sequenced on the same HiSeq lane. The paper's processing steps were these. Raw barcoded reads were processed with MIGEC, and single-read molecular identifier groups were discarded before consensus assembly and CDR3 extraction. VDJtools was used for post-analysis of the clonotype tables, with diversity normalized by down-sampling every dataset to the smallest sample size. To correct batch-related cross-sample contamination, repertoire overlap clustering matched CDR3 amino acid sequences but not nucleotide sequences. The public reads were run again by TCRdb, first through fastp at Q25 and then through MiXCR, and only productive beta chains were kept. Rows merge per CDR3 protein into single entries with the most common DNA and genes. The V and J calls and clone size come from TCRdb's table, not from the authors' own analysis. The sample records 600,000 to 750,000 distinct CDR3 sequences, 55% to 70% of which are singletons. Approximately 11% of the sample rests with the top ten.

Sequenced input: blood. This TCR came from a girl aged 2 to 10 with multiple sclerosis. The rearrangement joined TRBV29-1 to TRBJ2-4, with 11 bases matching TRBD2. The CDR3 loop reads CSALAGGNIQYF. The base sequence is TGCAGCGCTCTAGCGGGAGGAAACATTCAGTACTTC.